These 30 T cell receptor beta chains were sequenced from one sample in a study of blood T cells in healthy people across ages. For the second PCR, which ran for roughly 6 to 12 cycles, a sample-barcoded 5' primer and a J-beta primer mix were used. TCRdb reprocessed the 5' RACE reads with MiXCR, giving one entry per CDR3 protein. The repertoire holds hundreds of thousands of distinct CDR3 sequences, with roughly 31% as singletons. The sequencing input was blood. The receptor set was obtained from a woman older than 75 in good health.

This clonotype has more than one count but fewer than ten. The chain employs TRBV2 and TRBJ2-2; D gene uncertain. The CDR3 sequence is 13 residues long. V lost 6 bases, J lost 3 bases, and 8 bases lay in between. Looked up from germline, CDR1 is SNHLY and CDR2 is FYNNEI. DNA for the CDR3: TGTGCCAGCAGGCAGTCGTACACCGGGGAGCTGTTTTTT. Its translation is CASRQSYTGELFF.

Ten or more counts support this clonotype. Here the CDR3 DNA reads TGCAGCGTTGAAGGCGTTGGACAGGGCTACGAGCAGTACTTC. Its translation is CSVEGVGQGYEQYF. V and J are TRBV29-1 and TRBJ2-7, with 8 bases matching TRBD1. Germline CDR1 SQVTM, CDR2 ANQGSEA. The CDR3 contains 14 residues. V was clipped by 1 base and J by 3 bases; unmatched bases: 5.

The count of this clonotype is one. The V call is TRBV7-2, the J call TRBJ2-3; no firm D call. This CDR3 is built from 12 residues. Germline lookup yields CDR1 SGHTA and CDR2 FQGNSA. Trimming stripped 4 bases from V and 7 bases from J, with 9 bases between. In DNA form, the CDR3 reads TGTGCCAGCAGCTCTTGGGCTCATACGCAGTATTTT. This translates into CASSSWAHTQYF.

This clonotype has a handful of counts. The gene calls are TRBV5-1 and TRBJ2-3, with 11 positions matching TRBD2. V gave up 5 bases and J gave up 4 bases; unmatched junction bases: 9. CDR3 length: 16 residues. Germline loops: CDR1 SGHRS, CDR2 YFSETQ. CDR3 nucleotide sequence: TGCGCCAGCAGTTTGACTAGCGGGGTTGCCCCAGATACGCAGTATTTT. Protein sequence: CASSLTSGVAPDTQYF.

The CDR3 spells CASSPGVRQTQYF. The CDR3 DNA reads as TGCGCCAGCAGCCCTGGGGTGAGGCAGACCCAGTACTTC. The chain links TRBV10-1 to TRBJ2-5; D is unclear. V was pared by 6 bases and J by 6 bases, with 14 bases between. CDR1 and CDR2 from the germline V gene are WNHNN and SYGVQD (reference sequence). The CDR3 contains 13 residues.

The chain carries TRBV7-2 and TRBJ2-7; D is ambiguous. V lost 5 bases and J 4 bases, leaving 15 bases between the germline ends. The germline gives CDR1 SGHTA, CDR2 FQGNSA. There are 14 residues in the CDR3. The CDR3 sequence is CASSPANIIYEQYF. Written as DNA, the CDR3 is TGTGCCAGCAGCCCTGCTAACATTATATACGAGCAGTACTTC.

This clonotype was counted ten times or more. The gene calls are TRBV6-6 and TRBJ1-1; 11 bases line up with TRBD1. The J segment lost 5 bases and the V segment lost 2 bases, leaving 7 bases of the junction unmatched. The V gene's germline CDR1 is MNHNY and CDR2 SVGAGI (reference sequence). The CDR3 is made up of 16 amino acids. The CDR3 is CASSYPGQGAGTEAFF. The CDR3 nucleotides are TGTGCCAGCAGTTACCCAGGACAGGGGGCGGGGACTGAAGCTTTCTTT.

The table lists this clonotype with a few counts. J is TRBJ1-2 and V is TRBV7-8, with a weak D call TRBD1 (6 bases). This CDR3 has 15 amino acids. The V gene's germline CDR1 is SGHVS and CDR2 FQNEAQ. The V end lost 2 bases, the J end lost 4 bases, and 14 bases lay between the germline ends. The CDR3 DNA reads as TGTGCCAGCAGCTTAAGTAACAGGGCGGGCTATGGCTACACCTTC. Encoded protein: CASSLSNRAGYGYTF.

This clonotype was seen at least ten times. V is TRBV6-5 and J is TRBJ2-7; D is perhaps TRBD1 (6 bases). The CDR3 loop spans 14 amino acids. V was pared by 4 bases and J by 4 bases, with 14 bases between. Germline loops: CDR1 MNHEY, CDR2 SVGAGI. CDR3 sequence: CASSSGTPGYEQYF. The DNA for the CDR3 is TGTGCCAGCAGTTCCGGGACACCAGGTTACGAGCAGTACTTC.

As to this clonotype: This sequence may be a read error, since a much larger clone differs from it by one base. This sequence joins TRBV5-1 and TRBJ2-1; 12 nucleotides line up with TRBD2. V dropped 0 bases and J dropped 9; count of bases not matched to a gene: 7. CDR1 is SGHRS, CDR2 YFSETQ, per germline. This CDR3 contains 16 residues. The DNA for the CDR3 is TGCGCCAGCAGCTTGGTGACTAGCGGGGGATGGAGTGAGCAGTTCTTC. Translation: CASSLVTSGGWSEQFF.

In regard to this clonotype: Given a much more abundant clone one base away, this may be a read error. The rearrangement uses TRBV7-9 and TRBJ2-1, with a tentative D call TRBD2 (6 bases). This CDR3 is built from 16 residues. CDR1 SEHNR and CDR2 FQNEAQ come from the germline V gene (reference sequence). The DNA of the CDR3 is TGTGTCAGCACCATTATATGGGGCGGGGAGCAGAATGAGCAGTTCTTC. The encoded protein is CVSTIIWGGEQNEQFF.

The sample holds many counts of this clonotype. The CDR3: CASSLRQGATNEQFF. The CDR3 DNA is TGTGCCAGCAGCTTAAGGCAGGGGGCAACTAATGAGCAGTTCTTC. J is TRBJ2-1 and V is TRBV7-6; 8 positions match TRBD1. Germline V lookup: CDR1 SGHVS, CDR2 FNYEAQ. The junction had 7 bases not matched to a gene; V was cut back by 2 bases and J by 7 bases. There are 15 residues in the CDR3.

The genes are TRBV10-1 and TRBJ2-3, with a tentative D call TRBD1 (5 bases). V was shortened by 3 bases and J by 2 bases, with 6 bases between the two germline ends. The length of the CDR3 is 13 residues. From germline, CDR1 is WNHNN and CDR2 SYGVQD (reference sequence). CDR3: CASSDGATDTQYF. The CDR3 coding sequence is TGCGCCAGCAGTGATGGGGCCACAGATACGCAGTATTTT.

Note on this clonotype: This may arise from a read error, as a much more abundant clone is one base away. CDR3 DNA: TGTGCCAGCAGCTTAACAGGATGGTATACTGAAGCTTTCTTT. As protein: CASSLTGWYTEAFF. The chain combines TRBV5-6 with TRBJ1-1, with D possibly being TRBD1 (5 bases). Trimming cost V 2 bases and J 5 bases, with 13 bases left between them. Germline V gene lookup returns CDR1 SGHDT and CDR2 YYEEEE. This CDR3 is built from 14 residues.

This clonotype appeared many times. The chain has TRBV20-1 and TRBJ1-5; possible D gene TRBD1, 6 bases. Trimming removed 3 bases from V and 5 bases from J, with 14 bases in between. CDR3 size: 14 residues. Germline V CDR1 and CDR2: DFQATT, SNEGSKA (reference sequence). In DNA, the CDR3 is TGCAGTGCTAGTTCACAGGGACTGGATCAGCCCCAGCATTTT. It codes for CSASSQGLDQPQHF.

Comments on this clonotype: Being one base from a much bigger clone, this may be a read error. The chain links TRBV20-1 to TRBJ2-1, with D tentatively TRBD1 (5 bases). The CDR3 has 13 amino acids. V gave up 4 bases and J gave up 13 bases, with 20 bases separating them. Germline V CDR1 and CDR2: DFQATT, SNEGSKA (reference sequence). The CDR3 nucleotides read TGCAGTGCTATCAGGGTACAGATGGATCCCCAGTTCTTC. Protein: CSAIRVQMDPQFF.

This clonotype was picked up many times. This sequence joins TRBV20-1 and TRBJ2-7; possibly TRBD2 for D (6 bases). Per the germline V gene, CDR1 is DFQATT and CDR2 is SNEGSKA (reference sequence). Trimming shortened V by 4 bases and J by 3 bases, and 28 bases separated the two germline ends. The CDR3 has 18 residues. The CDR3 nucleotides read TGCAGTGCTACAATACCCCGTTCGGGAGAGGGCGAGTACTACGAGCAGTACTTC. Its protein product is CSATIPRSGEGEYYEQYF.

The V and J genes are TRBV12-3 or TRBV12-4 and TRBJ1-5, with a tentative D call TRBD1 (6 bases). The CDR3 is 13 residues long. V was shortened by 6 bases and J by 7 bases, with 13 bases between the two germline ends. In DNA form, the CDR3 reads TGTGCCAGCAGGACGACACAGGGACAGCCCCAGCATTTT. Amino acids: CASRTTQGQPQHF.

The gene calls are TRBV20-1 and TRBJ2-4, with TRBD2 identical over 14 bases. The DNA end is a closer match to TRBJ2-5, so the J assignment may be wrong. From germline, CDR1 is DFQATT and CDR2 SNEGSKA (reference sequence). CDR3 length: 18 residues. The CDR3: CSASLTGLAGGPWETQYF. The CDR3 DNA sequence: TGCAGTGCTAGTCTTACAGGACTAGCGGGGGGACCGTGGGAGACCCAGTACTTC.

This clonotype was observed at least ten times. J is TRBJ2-1 and V is TRBV3-1; 8 bases match TRBD2. CDR1 is LGHDT, CDR2 YNNKEL, per germline (reference sequence). J was trimmed by 10 bases and V by 2 bases; bases with no gene match: 7. The CDR3 sequence is 14 residues long. Here the CDR3 reads CASSQTRASGEQFF. The DNA for the CDR3 is TGTGCCAGCAGCCAAACGCGGGCTAGCGGGGAGCAGTTCTTC.

At least ten counts were recorded for this clonotype. The chain recombines TRBV29-1 with TRBJ1-2; D gene uncertain. Germline CDR1 SQVTM, CDR2 ANQGSEA. The CDR3 sequence is 12 residues long. The V and J ends lost 7 bases and 5 bases respectively, with 14 bases between them. The CDR3 loop is CSASDSGYGYTF. For the CDR3, the DNA is TGCAGCGCCTCGGACTCGGGGTATGGCTACACCTTC.

This clonotype was picked up many times. This sequence joins TRBV12-3 or TRBV12-4 and TRBJ2-7; 7 bases are a match to TRBD2. Unmatched junction bases numbered 10, after V lost 6 bases and J lost 5 bases. The CDR3 totals 14 residues. The CDR3 here is CASSRRGRLNEQYF. CDR3 bases: TGTGCCAGCAGCAGGCGGGGGAGGCTCAACGAGCAGTACTTC.

This chain joins TRBV6-2 or TRBV6-3 and TRBJ1-1; no definite D call. V lost 7 bases, J lost 1 base, and 13 bases lay in between. Per the germline V gene, CDR1 is MNHEY and CDR2 is SVGEGT. CDR3 length: 14 residues. The CDR3 loop is CASKRAPRNTEAFF. CDR3 coding DNA: TGTGCCAGCAAGAGGGCACCTCGGAACACTGAAGCTTTCTTT.

Concerning this clonotype itself: This may come from a read error, since a much larger clone is one base off. The chain has TRBV6-1 and TRBJ2-7; 8 bases are shared with TRBD1. CDR3 size: 15 residues. After removal of 4 bases from V and 3 bases from J, the junction contained 8 bases not matched to a gene. Germline assignment: CDR1 MNHNS and CDR2 SASEGT. This chain's CDR3 is CASSAGTGGDYEQYF. CDR3 nucleotide sequence: TGTGCCAGCAGTGCCGGTACAGGGGGTGACTACGAGCAGTACTTC.

This rearrangement joins TRBV2 to TRBJ2-5; TRBD2 matches 7 bases. Trimming cost V 6 bases and J 11 bases; bases outside gene matches: 15. Germline CDR1 SNHLY, CDR2 FYNNEI. CDR3 size: 14 residues. The DNA for the CDR3 is TGTGCCAGCAGGGGAGGACTAGTAGGTCTGTCGCAGTACTTC. Its translation is CASRGGLVGLSQYF. Together with reference TRBV2 and TRBJ2-5, the CDR3 gives the full variable domain: EPEVTQTPSHQVTQMGQEVILRCVPISNHLYFYWYRQILGQKVEFLVSFYNNEISEKSEIFDDQFSVERPDGSNFTLKIRSTKLEDSAMYFCASRGGLVGLSQYFGPGTRLLVL.

This clonotype appeared many times. V gene TRBV7-3 combines with J gene TRBJ2-1; TRBD2 agrees at 9 bases. After removal of 3 bases from V and 4 bases from J, the junction contained 7 bases not matched to a gene. Germline CDR1 is SGHTA and CDR2 is FQGTGA. The CDR3 is 16 amino acids. CDR3 nucleotides: TGTGCCAGCAGCTTGATAGCGGGGGACCAATACAATGAGCAGTTCTTC. This gives the protein CASSLIAGDQYNEQFF.

The rearrangement links TRBV6-6 to TRBJ1-6; 11 bases align to TRBD1. V shed 7 bases and J 6 bases; nucleotides not matched to a gene: 5. The CDR3 totals 15 residues. Germline V gene sequence: CDR1 MNHNY, CDR2 SVGAGI (reference sequence). The DNA of the CDR3 is TGTGCCAGCATTCGGACAGGGGGCTCTAATTCACCCCTCCACTTT. This codes for CASIRTGGSNSPLHF.

This clonotype was counted many times. The V and J genes are TRBV20-1 and TRBJ1-2, with D maybe TRBD1 (6 bases). Germline CDR1 is DFQATT and CDR2 is SNEGSKA (reference sequence). The CDR3 contains 13 residues. The germline V and J ends were trimmed by 4 bases and 1 base, with 10 bases remaining between them. The CDR3 DNA sequence: TGCAGTGCTATCGGGACACTTAACTATGGCTACACCTTC. Translated, it gives CSAIGTLNYGYTF.

The table lists this clonotype with a few counts. The V call is TRBV27, the J call TRBJ2-7; D tentatively fits TRBD1 or TRBD2 (5 bases each). The length of the CDR3 is 13 residues. Germline CDR1 is MNHEY and CDR2 is SMNVEV (reference sequence). With 4 bases removed from V and 6 bases from J, the gap between germline ends came to 13 bases. The CDR3 coding sequence is TGTGCCAGCAGTTGGGGACGACGGGGCGAGCAGTACTTC. Protein: CASSWGRRGEQYF.

The table lists this clonotype with a count of one. The rearrangement joins TRBV12-3 or TRBV12-4 to TRBJ2-7, with a possible D match to TRBD2 (6 bases). The CDR3 runs to 13 residues. Trimming took 4 bases from V and 9 from J, leaving 16 bases between them. The CDR3 sequence is CASSSGTRNGQYF. In nucleotides, the CDR3 is TGTGCCAGCAGTTCCGGGACTCGGAATGGGCAGTACTTC.